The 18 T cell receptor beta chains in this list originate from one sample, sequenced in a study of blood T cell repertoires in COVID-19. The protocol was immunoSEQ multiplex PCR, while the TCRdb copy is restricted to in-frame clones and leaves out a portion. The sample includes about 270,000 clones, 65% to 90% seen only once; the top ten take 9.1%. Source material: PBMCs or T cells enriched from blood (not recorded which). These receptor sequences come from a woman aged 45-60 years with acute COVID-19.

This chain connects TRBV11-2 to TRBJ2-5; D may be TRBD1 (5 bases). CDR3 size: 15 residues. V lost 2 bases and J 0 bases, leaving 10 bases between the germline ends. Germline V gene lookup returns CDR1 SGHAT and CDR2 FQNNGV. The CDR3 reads CASSLQGRYQETQYF. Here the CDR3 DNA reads TGTGCCAGCAGCTTACAGGGCAGGTACCAAGAGACCCAGTACTTC.

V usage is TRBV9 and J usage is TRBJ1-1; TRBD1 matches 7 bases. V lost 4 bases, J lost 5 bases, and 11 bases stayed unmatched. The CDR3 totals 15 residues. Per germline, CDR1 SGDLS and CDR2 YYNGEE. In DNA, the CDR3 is TGTGCCAGCAGCAACCACAGGGGAGTGACGACTGAAGCTTTCTTT. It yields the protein CASSNHRGVTTEAFF.

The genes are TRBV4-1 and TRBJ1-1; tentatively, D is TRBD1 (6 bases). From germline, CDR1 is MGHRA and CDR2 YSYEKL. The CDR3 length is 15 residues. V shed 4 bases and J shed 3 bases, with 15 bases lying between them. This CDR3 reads CASSRVRDKDTEAFF. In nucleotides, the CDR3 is TGCGCCAGCAGCCGTGTCCGGGACAAAGACACTGAAGCTTTCTTT.

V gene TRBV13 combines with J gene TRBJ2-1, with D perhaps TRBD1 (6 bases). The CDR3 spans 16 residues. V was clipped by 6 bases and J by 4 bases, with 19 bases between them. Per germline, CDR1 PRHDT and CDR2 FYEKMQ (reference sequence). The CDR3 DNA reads TGTGCCAGCAGAAGATTATTTACGGGACATTACAATGAGCAGTTCTTC. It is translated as CASRRLFTGHYNEQFF.

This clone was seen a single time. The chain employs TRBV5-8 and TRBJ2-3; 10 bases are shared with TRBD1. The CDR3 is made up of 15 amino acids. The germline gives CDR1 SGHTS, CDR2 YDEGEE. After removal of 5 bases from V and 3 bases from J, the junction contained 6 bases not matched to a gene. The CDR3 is CASRDRGVMTDTQYF. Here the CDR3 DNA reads TGTGCCAGCAGGGACAGGGGGGTTATGACAGATACGCAGTATTTT.

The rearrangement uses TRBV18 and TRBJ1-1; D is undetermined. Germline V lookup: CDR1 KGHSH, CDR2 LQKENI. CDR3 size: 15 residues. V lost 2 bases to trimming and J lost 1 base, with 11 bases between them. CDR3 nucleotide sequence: TGTGCCAGCTCACCAAGATGGGAGGGGAACACTGAAGCTTTCTTT. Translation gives CASSPRWEGNTEAFF.

The CDR3 loop reads CASSQVRVAGGPNEQFF. The DNA of the CDR3 is TGTGCCAGCAGCCAAGTCCGGGTAGCGGGGGGGCCCAATGAGCAGTTCTTC. The rearrangement joins TRBV3-1 (or the pseudogene TRBV3-2) to TRBJ2-1; 11 nucleotides match TRBD2. Germline V lookup: CDR1 LGHDT, CDR2 YNNKEL (reference sequence). The V segment lost 1 base and the J segment 6 bases; nucleotides outside the gene matches: 8. CDR3 size: 17 residues.

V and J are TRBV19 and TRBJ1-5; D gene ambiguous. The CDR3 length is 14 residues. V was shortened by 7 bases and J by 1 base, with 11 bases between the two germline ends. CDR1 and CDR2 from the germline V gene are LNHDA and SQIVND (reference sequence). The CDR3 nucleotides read TGTGCCAGTACGCAGGTCACGAGCAATCAGCCCCAGCATTTT. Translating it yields CASTQVTSNQPQHF. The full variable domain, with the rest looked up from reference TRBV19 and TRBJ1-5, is DGGITQSPKYLFRKEGQNVTLSCEQNLNHDAMYWYRQDPGQGLRLIYYSQIVNDFQKGDIAEGYSVSREKKESFPLTVTSAQKNPTAFYLCASTQVTSNQPQHFGDGTRLSIL.

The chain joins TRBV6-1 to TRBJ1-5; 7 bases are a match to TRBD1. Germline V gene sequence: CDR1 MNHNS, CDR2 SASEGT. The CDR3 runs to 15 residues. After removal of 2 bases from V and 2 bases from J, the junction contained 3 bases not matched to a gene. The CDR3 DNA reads TGTGCCAGCAGTGAACCAACAGGGGGCAATCAGCCCCAGCATTTT. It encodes CASSEPTGGNQPQHF.

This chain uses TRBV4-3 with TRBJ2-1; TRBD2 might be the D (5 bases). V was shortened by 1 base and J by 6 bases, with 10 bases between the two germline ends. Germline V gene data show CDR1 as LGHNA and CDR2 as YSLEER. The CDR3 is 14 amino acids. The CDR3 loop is CASSQALGRNEQFF. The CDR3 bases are TGCGCCAGCAGCCAAGCACTAGGGCGCAATGAGCAGTTCTTC.

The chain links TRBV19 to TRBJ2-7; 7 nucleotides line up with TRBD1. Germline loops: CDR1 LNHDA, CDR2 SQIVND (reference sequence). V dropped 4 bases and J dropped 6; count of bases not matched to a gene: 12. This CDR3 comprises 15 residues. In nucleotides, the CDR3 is TGTGCCAGTAGTACCCTCTACTCCACAGGGGTCGAGCAGTACTTC. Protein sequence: CASSTLYSTGVEQYF.

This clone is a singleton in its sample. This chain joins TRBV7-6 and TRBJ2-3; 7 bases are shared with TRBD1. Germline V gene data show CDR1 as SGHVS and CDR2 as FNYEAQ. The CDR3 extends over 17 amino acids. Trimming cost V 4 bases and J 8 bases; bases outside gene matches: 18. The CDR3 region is CASSYSTGTESFGTQYF. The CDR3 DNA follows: TGTGCCAGCAGCTATAGCACCGGGACAGAGTCATTCGGTACGCAGTATTTT.

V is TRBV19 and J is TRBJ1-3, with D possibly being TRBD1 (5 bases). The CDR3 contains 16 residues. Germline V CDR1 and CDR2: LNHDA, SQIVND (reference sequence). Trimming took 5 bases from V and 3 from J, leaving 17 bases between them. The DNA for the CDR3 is TGTGCCAGTAGTCTGCTTCAGGGCCGATTTGGAAACACCATATATTTT. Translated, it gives CASSLLQGRFGNTIYF.

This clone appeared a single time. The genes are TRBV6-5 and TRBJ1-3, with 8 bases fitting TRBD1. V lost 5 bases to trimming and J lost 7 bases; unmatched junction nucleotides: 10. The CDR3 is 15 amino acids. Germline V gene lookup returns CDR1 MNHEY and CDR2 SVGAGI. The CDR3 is CASSPPRQGSNTIYF. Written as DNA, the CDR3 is TGTGCCAGCAGTCCTCCCCGACAGGGGTCCAACACCATATATTTT.

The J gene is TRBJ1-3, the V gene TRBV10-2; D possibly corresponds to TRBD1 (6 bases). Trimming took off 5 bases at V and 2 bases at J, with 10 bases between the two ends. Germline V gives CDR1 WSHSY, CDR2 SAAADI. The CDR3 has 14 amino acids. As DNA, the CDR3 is TGCGCCAGCAGTACTGGACAGCCTGGAAACACCATATATTTT. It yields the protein CASSTGQPGNTIYF.

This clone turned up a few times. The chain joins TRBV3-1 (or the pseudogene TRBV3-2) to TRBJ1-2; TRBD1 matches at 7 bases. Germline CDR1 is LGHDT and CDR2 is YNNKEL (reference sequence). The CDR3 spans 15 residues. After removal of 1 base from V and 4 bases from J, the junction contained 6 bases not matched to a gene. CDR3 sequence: CASSQVGGQFYGYTF. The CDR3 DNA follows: TGTGCCAGCAGCCAAGTGGGGGGACAGTTCTATGGCTACACCTTC.

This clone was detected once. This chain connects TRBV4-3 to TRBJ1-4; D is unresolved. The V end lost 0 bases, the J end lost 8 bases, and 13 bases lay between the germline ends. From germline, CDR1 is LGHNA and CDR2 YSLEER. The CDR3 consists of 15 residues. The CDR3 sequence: CASSQDPGSGEKLFF. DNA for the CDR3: TGCGCCAGCAGCCAAGATCCAGGAAGCGGAGAAAAACTGTTTTTT.

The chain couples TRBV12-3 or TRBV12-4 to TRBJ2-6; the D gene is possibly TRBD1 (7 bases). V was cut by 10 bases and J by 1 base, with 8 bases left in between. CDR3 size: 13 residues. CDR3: CATGGSGANVLTF. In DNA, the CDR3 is TGTGCCACAGGGGGGTCTGGGGCCAACGTCCTGACTTTC.